What follows are 20 T cell receptor beta chains derived from one specimen sequenced in a study of T cell responses to AZD1222 COVID-19 vaccine. TCRdb's copy holds only in-frame clones and misses some; the assay was immunoSEQ multiplex PCR. Here the sample spans roughly 130,000 clones, 75% to 90% being singletons. Source: peripheral blood, taken on day 0 of AZD1222 vaccination. The receptors here all came from an adult in good health.

The chain uses TRBV12-3 or TRBV12-4 and TRBJ1-1; TRBD1 agrees at 7 bases. The CDR3 consists of 12 residues. V trimming: 8 bases; J trimming: 1 base; junction bases outside the gene matches: 1. CDR3 DNA: TGTGCCAGCGGGACAGAGAACACTGAAGCTTTCTTT. Amino acids: CASGTENTEAFF.

The V gene is TRBV2, the J gene TRBJ2-7, with D unclear. Germline V CDR1 and CDR2: SNHLY, FYNNEI. The CDR3 sequence is 14 residues long. The ends were cut back, 1 base at V and 1 base at J, with 8 bases in the middle. This chain's CDR3 is CASSEGSRSYEQYF. The CDR3 DNA is TGTGCCAGCAGTGAAGGGAGCAGGTCCTACGAGCAGTACTTC. Based on the CDR3 plus reference TRBV2 and TRBJ2-7, the full variable domain is EPEVTQTPSHQVTQMGQEVILRCVPISNHLYFYWYRQILGQKVEFLVSFYNNEISEKSEIFDDQFSVERPDGSNFTLKIRSTKLEDSAMYFCASSEGSRSYEQYFGPGTRLTVT.

The rearrangement joins TRBV5-8 to TRBJ1-1; D uncertain. Trimming pared 4 bases from V and 7 bases from J, leaving 8 bases between. The CDR3 contains 11 residues. Germline lookup yields CDR1 SGHTS and CDR2 YDEGEE. As DNA, the CDR3 is TGTGCCAGCAGCCCCTTCCTTGAAGCTTTCTTT. Amino acid sequence: CASSPFLEAFF.

This chain uses TRBV5-6 with TRBJ1-6, with 9 bases lining up with TRBD1. V shed 4 bases and J 6 bases; nucleotides not matched to a gene: 5. Germline V gene data show CDR1 as SGHDT and CDR2 as YYEEEE. There are 15 residues in the CDR3. The CDR3 sequence: CASSILQGANSPLHF. The CDR3 DNA reads as TGTGCCAGCAGCATCCTACAGGGGGCTAATTCACCCCTCCACTTT.

The J gene is TRBJ1-2, the V gene TRBV29-1; weak D call: TRBD1 (5 bases). Trimming stripped 5 bases from V and 8 bases from J, with 18 bases between. CDR3 size: 13 residues. The germline V gene encodes CDR1 SQVTM and CDR2 ANQGSEA. This chain's CDR3 is CSVFRVKSDGYTF. The CDR3 DNA reads TGCAGCGTTTTCAGGGTAAAGTCAGACGGCTACACCTTC.

There are a few counts of this clone. The chain links TRBV19 to TRBJ2-5; no clear D. Deletions cut 4 bases from V and 2 bases from J, with 17 bases between. Germline V lookup: CDR1 LNHDA, CDR2 SQIVND (reference sequence). CDR3 length equals 16 residues. The CDR3 sequence: CASSKPASESQETQYF. The CDR3 DNA reads TGTGCCAGTAGTAAACCGGCTTCAGAAAGTCAAGAGACCCAGTACTTC.

With respect to this clone: Distinct nucleotide sequences in the sample also encode this CDR3. V usage is TRBV6-5 and J usage is TRBJ1-5, with 9 positions matching TRBD1. CDR3 length: 14 residues. The J segment lost 5 bases and the V segment lost 5 bases, leaving 4 bases of the junction unmatched. CDR1 MNHEY and CDR2 SVGAGI come from the germline V gene. The CDR3 spells CASSLGQGHQPQHF. The CDR3 DNA is TGTGCCAGCAGTCTGGGACAGGGCCATCAGCCCCAGCATTTT.

This chain uses TRBV6-1 with TRBJ1-5; tentatively, D is TRBD1 (5 bases). V was shortened by 0 bases and J by 4 bases, with 16 bases between the two germline ends. Germline V gives CDR1 MNHNS, CDR2 SASEGT. This CDR3 comprises 17 residues. CDR3 protein: CASSEAPVGAPNQPQHF. DNA of the CDR3: TGTGCCAGCAGTGAAGCGCCAGTAGGGGCACCTAATCAGCCCCAGCATTTT.

This rearrangement joins TRBV27 to TRBJ2-7, with D maybe TRBD2 (6 bases). This CDR3 has 13 residues. The germline V gene encodes CDR1 MNHEY and CDR2 SMNVEV (reference sequence). Trimming removed 10 bases from V and 2 bases from J, with 15 bases in between. The DNA for the CDR3 is TGTGCCACCAAGTATTCGGGGGCCTACGAGCAGTACTTC. Encoded protein: CATKYSGAYEQYF.

The J gene is TRBJ2-5, the V gene TRBV18; D is possibly TRBD1 (5 bases). The V and J ends lost 4 bases and 4 bases respectively, with 13 bases between them. This CDR3 is 14 amino acids long. Germline V gene sequence: CDR1 KGHSH, CDR2 LQKENI. The CDR3 is CASSLPGNPETQYF. CDR3 bases: TGTGCCAGCTCACTTCCAGGGAATCCAGAGACCCAGTACTTC.

This rearrangement joins TRBV10-3 to TRBJ1-1; D is uncertain. The CDR3 runs to 14 residues. Between the trimmed V and J ends, which lost 4 bases and 0 bases, there was a span of 9 bases. CDR1 and CDR2 (germline): ENHRY, SYGVKD. DNA for the CDR3: TGTGCCATCAGTGCACTGGGGATGAACACTGAAGCTTTCTTT. The encoded protein is CAISALGMNTEAFF.

The rearrangement uses TRBV7-9 and TRBJ1-4, with D perhaps TRBD1 (5 bases). V was clipped by 5 bases and J by 4 bases, with 11 bases between them. Germline CDR1 reads SEHNR; CDR2 reads FQNEAQ (reference sequence). This CDR3 region has 14 residues. The CDR3 region is CASSRGAGNEKLFF. The CDR3, as DNA: TGTGCCAGCAGCCGTGGGGCTGGTAATGAAAAACTGTTTTTT.

The V and J genes are TRBV5-1 and TRBJ2-7; the match to TRBD1 covers 10 bases. Germline V CDR1 and CDR2: SGHRS, YFSETQ. Trimming removed 2 bases from V and 4 bases from J; junction bases left unmatched: 9. The CDR3 sequence is 16 residues long. Here the CDR3 reads CASSLFLGTGVYEQYF. The CDR3 DNA sequence: TGCGCCAGCAGCTTATTCTTGGGGACAGGGGTGTACGAGCAGTACTTC.

This clone was detected once. V gene TRBV11-2 combines with J gene TRBJ1-1; a weak D match, TRBD1 (5 bases). This CDR3 has 13 residues. CDR1 is SGHAT and CDR2 is FQNNGV in the germline V gene. V lost 4 bases, J lost 5 bases, and 11 bases lay in between. CDR3 nucleotides: TGTGCCAGCAGCTGGGGCCCTGGGACTGAAGCTTTCTTT. Translation: CASSWGPGTEAFF.

This chain links TRBV4-2 with TRBJ2-1; D is unresolved. The V gene's germline CDR1 is LGHNA and CDR2 YNFKEQ. Trimming shortened V by 0 bases and J by 0 bases, and 3 bases separated the two germline ends. This CDR3 region has 14 residues. CDR3 in DNA: TGTGCCAGCAGCCAAGAAAGCTCCTACAATGAGCAGTTCTTC. Translation gives CASSQESSYNEQFF.

The gene calls are TRBV7-2 and TRBJ2-7; TRBD1 agrees at 7 bases. With 5 bases clipped from V and 2 bases from J, the junction kept 9 bases outside the gene matches. Germline V gives CDR1 SGHTA, CDR2 FQGNSA. CDR3 length equals 15 residues. CDR3 sequence (DNA): TGTGCCAGCAGCCCGAGACAGGGAAACCCCTACGAGCAGTACTTC. Its translation is CASSPRQGNPYEQYF.

The rearrangement joins TRBV21-1 to TRBJ2-3; the tabulated D call, TRBD2, remains unverified against the DNA. TRBV21-1 is annotated as a pseudogene. The CDR3 runs 17 residues. In DNA, the CDR3 is TGTGCCAGCAGCAGAGGGACTAGCGGGGCCCAGGGGGATACGCAGTATTTT. As protein: CASSRGTSGAQGDTQYF.

V usage is TRBV6-2 or TRBV6-3 and J usage is TRBJ2-7; perhaps D is TRBD1 or TRBD2 (6 bases each). V lost 0 bases and J lost 6, with 15 bases in between. This CDR3 is 15 amino acids long. Germline CDR1 and CDR2: MNHEY and SVGEGT. As DNA, the CDR3 is TGTGCCAGCAGTTACTCTGGGGGGCGAGGGGCCGAGCAGTACTTC. Residues: CASSYSGGRGAEQYF.

The rearrangement uses TRBV6-1 and TRBJ1-3; D gene uncertain. The CDR3 length is 16 residues. The V gene lost 2 bases and the J gene lost 8 bases, with 19 bases spanning the gap. Germline V gives CDR1 MNHNS, CDR2 SASEGT. CDR3 DNA: TGTGCCAGCAGTGAAAGGGCCCGTGCGGAACGAGACACCATATATTTT. Residues: CASSERARAERDTIYF.

V is TRBV11-1 and J is TRBJ2-3; D gene unclear. Germline CDR1 reads SGHAT; CDR2 reads FQDESV (reference sequence). With 1 base removed from V and 3 bases from J, the gap between germline ends came to 8 bases. There are 14 residues in the CDR3. CDR3 sequence: CASSLGFGTDTQYF. CDR3 sequence (DNA): TGTGCCAGCAGCTTAGGGTTTGGTACAGATACGCAGTATTTT.